This T cell receptor beta chain was observed in a study of blood T cell repertoires in COVID-19 (dated by TCRdb to the early 2020s). The study in broad terms: Samples covering the acute and convalescent phases of COVID-19 were provided by collaborators in the United States, Italy and Spain. Subjects who had been exposed to COVID-19, were actively infected with it, or had recovered from it provided the deeply sampled blood TCRbeta repertoires that made up the dataset. The repertoires were released in a freely available public database intended as a resource for research on the immune response to SARS-CoV-2. The sample metadata nearly always contained a de-identified subject ID, COVID-19 status, age in years and sex. The prospective study material was composed of cDNA or gDNA derived from T cells, B-cell-depleted T cells, or PBMCs. Samples came from the ongoing ImmuneRACE study (first 160 participants) plus 1,254 subjects from 6 global collaborators. Where available, HLA class I and class II types were obtained from metadata supplied by the sample provider rather than from assay-based typing. The investigation overall reported the following: How much clinical and demographic metadata was included differed by source and by participant, and the metadata was provided uncurated.

The collaborating institutions used their own protocols to collect whole blood in K2EDTA tubes. For TCRbeta analysis, collaborators shipped samples in one of three forms: frozen whole blood, isolated PBMCs, or DNA extracted from either of those sample types. This clone was detected a few times. Which antigen it targets is not known. Per-base quality was not reported, and no clone a single base away is much larger than it. The germline V gene yields KGHDR for CDR1 and SFDVKD for CDR2. Germline trimming amounts to 9 bases on V and 4 bases on J, with 2 as the count of junction bases outside the gene matches. The CDR3 has 12 amino acids, counting the end cysteine and phenylalanine. Here the CDR3 DNA is all that survives: 36 bases in frame from base 1. TCRbeta CDR3 regions were amplified from genomic DNA using the immunoSEQ Assay, a bias-controlled multiplex PCR. On the study's bioinformatics: Nucleated cell counts per sample were estimated from amplification of reference gene primers within the assay. To quantify the absolute abundance of each unique TCRbeta CDR3 rearrangement, sequence reads were collapsed and filtered. For each sample, productive Simpson clonality was calculated by taking the square root of Simpson's diversity index across productive rearrangements. In its TCRdb copy, this immuneACCESS table keeps in-frame sequences only and misses some clones. Where compared with another copy, unresolved V genes explain less than half of these, and the others have no known cause. The D gene and trimming were derived from the DNA, and the V and J assignments and clone size from that table. This sample comprises 200,000 to 250,000 clones, 80% to 90% of them detected only once. The top ten clones comprise 5.5% to 6.5% of the sample.

Sequenced material: peripheral blood. This TCR came from a man in his sixties with acute or convalescent COVID-19. Recombination linked TRBV24-1 to TRBJ2-1, with 7 middle bases fitting TRBD2. The CDR3 protein: CATGGGYNEQFF. The DNA reads as follows: TGTGCCACCGGCGGGGGTTACAATGAGCAGTTCTTC.